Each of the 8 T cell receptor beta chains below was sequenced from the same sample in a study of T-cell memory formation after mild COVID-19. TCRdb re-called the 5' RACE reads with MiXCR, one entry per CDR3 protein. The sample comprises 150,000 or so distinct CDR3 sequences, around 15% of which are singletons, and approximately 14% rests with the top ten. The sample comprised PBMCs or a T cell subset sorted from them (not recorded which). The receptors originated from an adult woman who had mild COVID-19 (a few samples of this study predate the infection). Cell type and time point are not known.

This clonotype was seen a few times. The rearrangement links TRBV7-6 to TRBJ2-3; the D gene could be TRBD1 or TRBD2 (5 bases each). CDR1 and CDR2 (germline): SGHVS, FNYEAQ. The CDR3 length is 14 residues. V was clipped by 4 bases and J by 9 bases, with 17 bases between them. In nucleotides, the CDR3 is TGTGCCAGCAGCTCCGACAGCGGCGAGATGACGCAGTATTTT. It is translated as CASSSDSGEMTQYF. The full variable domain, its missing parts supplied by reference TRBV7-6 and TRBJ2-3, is GAGVSQSPRYKVTKRGQDVALRCDPISGHVSLYWYRQALGQGPEFLTYFNYEAQQDKSGLPNDRFSAERPEGSISTLTIQRTEQRDSAMYRCASSSDSGEMTQYFGPGTRLTVL.

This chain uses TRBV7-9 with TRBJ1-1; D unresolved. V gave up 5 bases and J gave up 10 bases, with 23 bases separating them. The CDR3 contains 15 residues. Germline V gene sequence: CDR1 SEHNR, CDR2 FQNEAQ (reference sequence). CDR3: CASSPSGGLMAGAFF. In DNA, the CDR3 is TGTGCCAGCAGCCCGAGCGGCGGTCTGATGGCTGGAGCTTTCTTT.

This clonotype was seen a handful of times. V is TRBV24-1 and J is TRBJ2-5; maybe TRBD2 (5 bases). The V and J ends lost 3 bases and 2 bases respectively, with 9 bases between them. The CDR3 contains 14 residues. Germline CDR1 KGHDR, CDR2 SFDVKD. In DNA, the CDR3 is TGTGCCACCAGTGATCCGGGGTTTCAAGAGACCCAGTACTTC. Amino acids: CATSDPGFQETQYF.

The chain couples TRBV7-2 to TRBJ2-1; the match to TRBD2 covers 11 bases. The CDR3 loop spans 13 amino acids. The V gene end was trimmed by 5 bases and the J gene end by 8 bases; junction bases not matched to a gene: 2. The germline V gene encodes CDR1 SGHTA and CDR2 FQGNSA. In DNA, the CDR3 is TGTGCCAGCAGCGCTAGCGGGAGGTATGAGCAGTTCTTC. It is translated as CASSASGRYEQFF.

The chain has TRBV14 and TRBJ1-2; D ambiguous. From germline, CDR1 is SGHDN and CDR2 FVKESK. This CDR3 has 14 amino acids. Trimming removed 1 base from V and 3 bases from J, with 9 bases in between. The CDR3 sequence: CASSQAGSHYGYTF. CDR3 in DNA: TGTGCCAGCAGCCAAGCGGGGTCTCACTATGGCTACACCTTC.

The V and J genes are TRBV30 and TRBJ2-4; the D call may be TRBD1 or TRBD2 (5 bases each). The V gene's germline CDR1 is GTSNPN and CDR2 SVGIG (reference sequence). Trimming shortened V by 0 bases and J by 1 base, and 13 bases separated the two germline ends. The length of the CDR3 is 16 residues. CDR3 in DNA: TGTGCCTGGAGTGTTGGGGGTTTCATGGCCAAAAACATTCAGTACTTC. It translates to CAWSVGGFMAKNIQYF.

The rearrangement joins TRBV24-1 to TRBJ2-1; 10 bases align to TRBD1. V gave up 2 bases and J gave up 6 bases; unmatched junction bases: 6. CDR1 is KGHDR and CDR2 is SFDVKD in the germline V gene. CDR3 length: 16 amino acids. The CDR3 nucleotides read TGTGCCACCAGTGATTCGGGACAGGGGTTTCTCAATGAGCAGTTCTTC. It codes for CATSDSGQGFLNEQFF.

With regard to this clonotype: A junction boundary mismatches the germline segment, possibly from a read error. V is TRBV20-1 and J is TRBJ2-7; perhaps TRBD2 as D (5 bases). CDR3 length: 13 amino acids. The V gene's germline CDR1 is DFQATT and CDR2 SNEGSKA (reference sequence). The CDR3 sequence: CSATSGSFYEQYF. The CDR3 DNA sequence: TGCAGCGCTACTAGTGGCAGCTTCTACGAGCAGTACTTC.